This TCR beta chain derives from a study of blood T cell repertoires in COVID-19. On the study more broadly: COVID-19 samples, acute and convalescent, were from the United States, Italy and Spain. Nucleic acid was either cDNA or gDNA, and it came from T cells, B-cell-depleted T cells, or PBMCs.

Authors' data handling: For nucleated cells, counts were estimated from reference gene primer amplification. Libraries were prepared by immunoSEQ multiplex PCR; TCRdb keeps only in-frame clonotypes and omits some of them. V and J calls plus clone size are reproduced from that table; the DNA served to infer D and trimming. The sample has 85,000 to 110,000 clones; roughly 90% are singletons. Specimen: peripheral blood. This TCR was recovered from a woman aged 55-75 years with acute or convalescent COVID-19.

The CDR3 region is CASSLGGQGALSSYNEQFF. The CDR3 DNA sequence: TGTGCCAGCAGCTTGGGGGGACAGGGGGCTCTGAGCTCCTACAATGAGCAGTTCTTC. The gene calls are TRBV5-5 and TRBJ2-1; the match to TRBD1 covers 12 bases. V gave up 0 bases and J gave up 0 bases; unmatched junction bases: 7. CDR3 size: 19 residues. Germline V lookup: CDR1 SGHKS, CDR2 YYEKEE (reference sequence).